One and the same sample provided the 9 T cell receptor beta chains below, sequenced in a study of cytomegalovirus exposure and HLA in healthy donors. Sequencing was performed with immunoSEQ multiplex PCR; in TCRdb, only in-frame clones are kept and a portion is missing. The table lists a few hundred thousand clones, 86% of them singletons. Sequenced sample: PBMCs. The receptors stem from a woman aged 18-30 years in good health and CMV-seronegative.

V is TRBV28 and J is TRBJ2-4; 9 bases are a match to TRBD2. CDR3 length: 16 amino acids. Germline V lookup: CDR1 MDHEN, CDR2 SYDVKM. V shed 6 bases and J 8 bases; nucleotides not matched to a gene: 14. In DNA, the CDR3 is TGTGCCAGCAGCCCCCGGTGGCTAGCGGGAAGGGACATTCAGTACTTC. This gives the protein CASSPRWLAGRDIQYF.

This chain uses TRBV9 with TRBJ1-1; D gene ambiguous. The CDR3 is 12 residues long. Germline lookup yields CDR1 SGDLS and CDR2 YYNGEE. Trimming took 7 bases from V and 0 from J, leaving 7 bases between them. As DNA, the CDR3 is TGTGCCAGCGGCAGGCTGAACACTGAAGCTTTCTTT. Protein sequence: CASGRLNTEAFF.

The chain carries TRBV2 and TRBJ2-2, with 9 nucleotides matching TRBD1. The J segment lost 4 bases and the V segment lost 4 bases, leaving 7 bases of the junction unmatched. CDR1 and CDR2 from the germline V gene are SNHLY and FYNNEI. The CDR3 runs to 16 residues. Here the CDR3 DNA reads TGTGCCAGCAGTGGAGCGGGACAGGGAACCACCGGGGAGCTGTTTTTT. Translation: CASSGAGQGTTGELFF.

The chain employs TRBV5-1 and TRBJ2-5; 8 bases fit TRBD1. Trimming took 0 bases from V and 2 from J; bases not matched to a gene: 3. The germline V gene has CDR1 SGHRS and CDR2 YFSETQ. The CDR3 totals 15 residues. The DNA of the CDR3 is TGCGCCAGCAGCTTGGGGGACAGGCCTCAAGAGACCCAGTACTTC. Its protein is CASSLGDRPQETQYF.

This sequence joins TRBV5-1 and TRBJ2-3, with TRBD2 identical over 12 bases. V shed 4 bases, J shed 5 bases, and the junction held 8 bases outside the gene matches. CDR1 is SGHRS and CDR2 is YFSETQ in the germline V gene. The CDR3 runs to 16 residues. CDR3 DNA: TGCGCCAGCAGCCCCCCACTAGCGGGGGGCGGAGATACGCAGTATTTT. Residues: CASSPPLAGGGDTQYF. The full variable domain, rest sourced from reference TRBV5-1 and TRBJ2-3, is KAGVTQTPRYLIKTRGQQVTLSCSPISGHRSVSWYQQTPGQGLQFLFEYFSETQRNKGNFPGRFSGRQFSNSRSEMNVSTLELGDSALYLCASSPPLAGGGDTQYFGPGTRLTVL.

The CDR3 loop reads CSGGQTGAYGYTF. The CDR3 DNA reads as TGCAGCGGGGGTCAGACAGGGGCTTACGGCTACACCTTC. The chain employs TRBV29-1 and TRBJ1-2; 8 positions agree with TRBD1. This CDR3 is built from 13 residues. Germline CDR1 is SQVTM and CDR2 is ANQGSEA. Unmatched junction bases numbered 12, after V lost 7 bases and J lost 8 bases.

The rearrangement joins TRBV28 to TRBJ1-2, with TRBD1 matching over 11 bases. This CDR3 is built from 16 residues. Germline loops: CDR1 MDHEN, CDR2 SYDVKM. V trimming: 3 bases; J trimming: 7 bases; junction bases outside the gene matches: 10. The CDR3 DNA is TGTGCCAGCAGTTTCCCGGGACAGGGGGAAATAGGTGGCTACACCTTC. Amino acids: CASSFPGQGEIGGYTF.

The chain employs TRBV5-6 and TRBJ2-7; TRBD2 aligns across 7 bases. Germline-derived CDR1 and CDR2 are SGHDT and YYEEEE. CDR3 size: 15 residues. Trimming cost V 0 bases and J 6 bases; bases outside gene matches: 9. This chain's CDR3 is CASSLAAGRDGEQYF. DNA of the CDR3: TGTGCCAGCAGCTTGGCAGCGGGACGTGATGGCGAGCAGTACTTC. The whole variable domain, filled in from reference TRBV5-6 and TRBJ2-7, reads DAGVTQSPTHLIKTRGQQVTLRCSPKSGHDTVSWYQQALGQGPQFIFQYYEEEERQRGNFPDRFSGHQFPNYSSELNVNALLLGDSALYLCASSLAAGRDGEQYFGPGTRLTVT.

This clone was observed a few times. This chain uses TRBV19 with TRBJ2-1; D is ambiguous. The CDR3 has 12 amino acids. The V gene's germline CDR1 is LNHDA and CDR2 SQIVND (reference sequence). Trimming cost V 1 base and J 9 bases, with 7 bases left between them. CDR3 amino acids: CASSIGGTEQFF. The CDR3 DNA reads TGTGCCAGTAGTATAGGAGGAACTGAGCAGTTCTTC.